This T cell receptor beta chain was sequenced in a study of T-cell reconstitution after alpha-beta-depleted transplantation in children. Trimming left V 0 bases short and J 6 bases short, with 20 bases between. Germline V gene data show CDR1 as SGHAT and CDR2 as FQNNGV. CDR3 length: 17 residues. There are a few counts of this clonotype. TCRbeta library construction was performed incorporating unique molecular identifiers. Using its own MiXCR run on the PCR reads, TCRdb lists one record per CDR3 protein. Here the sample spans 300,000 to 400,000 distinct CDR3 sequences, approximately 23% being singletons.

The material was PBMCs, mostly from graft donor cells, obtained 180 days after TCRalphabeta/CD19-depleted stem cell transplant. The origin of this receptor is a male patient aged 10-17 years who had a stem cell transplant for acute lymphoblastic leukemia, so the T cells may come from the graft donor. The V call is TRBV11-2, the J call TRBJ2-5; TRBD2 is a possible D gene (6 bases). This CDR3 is CASSLDLKSSGWKTQYF. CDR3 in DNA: TGTGCCAGCAGCTTAGATTTAAAGAGCAGCGGGTGGAAGACCCAGTACTTC.